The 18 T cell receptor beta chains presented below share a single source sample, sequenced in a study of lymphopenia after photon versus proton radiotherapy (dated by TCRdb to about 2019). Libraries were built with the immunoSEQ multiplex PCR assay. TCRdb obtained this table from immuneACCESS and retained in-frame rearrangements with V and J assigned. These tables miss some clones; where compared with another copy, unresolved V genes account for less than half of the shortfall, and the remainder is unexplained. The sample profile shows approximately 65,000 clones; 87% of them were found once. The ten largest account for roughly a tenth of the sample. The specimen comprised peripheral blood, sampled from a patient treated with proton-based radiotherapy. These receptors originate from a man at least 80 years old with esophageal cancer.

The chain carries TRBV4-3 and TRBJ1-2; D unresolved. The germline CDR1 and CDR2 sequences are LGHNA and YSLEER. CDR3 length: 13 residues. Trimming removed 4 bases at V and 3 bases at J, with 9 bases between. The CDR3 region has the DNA TGCGCCAGCAGCCGCTCAGGAGACTATGGCTACACCTTC. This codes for CASSRSGDYGYTF.

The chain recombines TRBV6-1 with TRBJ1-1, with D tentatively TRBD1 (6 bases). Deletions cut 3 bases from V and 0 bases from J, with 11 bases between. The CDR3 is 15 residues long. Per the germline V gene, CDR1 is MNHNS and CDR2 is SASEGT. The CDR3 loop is CASSDRTDLNTEAFF. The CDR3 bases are TGTGCCAGCAGTGATAGGACAGATTTGAACACTGAAGCTTTCTTT.

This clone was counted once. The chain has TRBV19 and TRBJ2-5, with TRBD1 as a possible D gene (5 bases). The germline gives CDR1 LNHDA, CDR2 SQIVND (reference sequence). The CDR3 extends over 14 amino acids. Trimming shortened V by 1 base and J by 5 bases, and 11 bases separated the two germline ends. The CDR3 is CASSIVQGSETQYF. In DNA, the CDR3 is TGTGCCAGTAGTATAGTGCAGGGTTCGGAGACCCAGTACTTC.

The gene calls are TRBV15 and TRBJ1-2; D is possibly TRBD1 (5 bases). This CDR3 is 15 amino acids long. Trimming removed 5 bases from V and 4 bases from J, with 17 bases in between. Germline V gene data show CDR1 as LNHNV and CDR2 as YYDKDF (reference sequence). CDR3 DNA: TGTGCCACCAGCGGGCGGGGCGATTCAGGCTATGGCTACACCTTC. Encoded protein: CATSGRGDSGYGYTF.

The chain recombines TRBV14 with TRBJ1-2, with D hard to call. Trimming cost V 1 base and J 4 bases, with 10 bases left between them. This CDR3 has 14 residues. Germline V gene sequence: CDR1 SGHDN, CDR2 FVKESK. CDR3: CASSQVGLTYGYTF. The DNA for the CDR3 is TGTGCCAGCAGCCAAGTTGGGTTAACCTATGGCTACACCTTC.

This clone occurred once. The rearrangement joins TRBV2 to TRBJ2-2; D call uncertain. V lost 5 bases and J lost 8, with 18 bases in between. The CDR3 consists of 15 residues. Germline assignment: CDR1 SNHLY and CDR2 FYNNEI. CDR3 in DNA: TGTGCCAGCAGTCCCGAGATAACAGCGACGGGGGAGCTGTTTTTT. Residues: CASSPEITATGELFF.

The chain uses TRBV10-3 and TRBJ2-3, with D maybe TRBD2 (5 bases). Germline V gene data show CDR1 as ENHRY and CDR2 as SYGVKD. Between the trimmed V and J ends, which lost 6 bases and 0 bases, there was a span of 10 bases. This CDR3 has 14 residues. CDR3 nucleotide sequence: TGTGCCATCAGGGGCACGGGGAGCACAGATACGCAGTATTTT. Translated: CAIRGTGSTDTQYF.

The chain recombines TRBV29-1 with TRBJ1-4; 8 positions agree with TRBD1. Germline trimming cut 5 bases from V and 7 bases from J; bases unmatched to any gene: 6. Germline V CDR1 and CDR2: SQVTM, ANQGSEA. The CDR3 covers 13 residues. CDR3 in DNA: TGCAGCGTTACAGGGGGGCGCGGTGAAAAACTGTTTTTT. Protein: CSVTGGRGEKLFF.

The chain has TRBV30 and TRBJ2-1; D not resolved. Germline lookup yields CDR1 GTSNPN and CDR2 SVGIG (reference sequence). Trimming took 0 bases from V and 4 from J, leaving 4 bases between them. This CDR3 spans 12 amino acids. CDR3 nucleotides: TGTGCCTGGAGTGTACGTTACAATGAGCAGTTCTTC. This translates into CAWSVRYNEQFF.

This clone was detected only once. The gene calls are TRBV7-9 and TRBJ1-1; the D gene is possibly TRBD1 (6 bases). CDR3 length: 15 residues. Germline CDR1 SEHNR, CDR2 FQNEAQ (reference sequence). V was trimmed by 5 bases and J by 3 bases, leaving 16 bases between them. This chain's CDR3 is CASSLRQGLDTEAFF. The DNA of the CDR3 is TGTGCCAGCAGCCTTCGCCAGGGGCTTGACACTGAAGCTTTCTTT.

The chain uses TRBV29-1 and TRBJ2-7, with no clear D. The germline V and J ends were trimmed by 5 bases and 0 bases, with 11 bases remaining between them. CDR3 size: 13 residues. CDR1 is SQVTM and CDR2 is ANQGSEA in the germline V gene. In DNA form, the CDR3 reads TGCAGCGTTCTAGGTCAAGCCTCCTACGAGCAGTACTTC. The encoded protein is CSVLGQASYEQYF.

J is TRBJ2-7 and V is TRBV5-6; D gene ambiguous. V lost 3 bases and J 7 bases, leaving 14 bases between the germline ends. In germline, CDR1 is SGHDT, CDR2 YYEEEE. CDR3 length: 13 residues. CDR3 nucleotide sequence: TGTGCCAGCAGCTCCGGGCCCCAGAGAGAGCAGTACTTC. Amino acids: CASSSGPQREQYF.

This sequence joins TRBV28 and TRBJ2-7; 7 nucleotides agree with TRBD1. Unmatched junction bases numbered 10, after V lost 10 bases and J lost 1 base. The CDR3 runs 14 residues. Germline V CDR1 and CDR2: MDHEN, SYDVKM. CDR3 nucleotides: TGTGCCACCATACAGACAGGGCCTTCCTACGAGCAGTACTTC. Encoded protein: CATIQTGPSYEQYF.

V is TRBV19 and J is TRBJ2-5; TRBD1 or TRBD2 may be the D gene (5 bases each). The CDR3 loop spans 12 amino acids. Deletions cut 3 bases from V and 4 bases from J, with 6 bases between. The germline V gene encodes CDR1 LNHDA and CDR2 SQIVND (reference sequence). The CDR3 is CASSIGGETQYF. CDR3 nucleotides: TGTGCCAGTAGTATTGGGGGAGAGACCCAGTACTTC.

The CDR3 DNA is TGCGCCAGCAGCCAAGAAACGCCAGCTAGATTTAATTCACCCCTCCACTTT. The encoded protein is CASSQETPARFNSPLHF. J is TRBJ1-6 and V is TRBV4-3; D unresolved. Germline V lookup: CDR1 LGHNA, CDR2 YSLEER. This CDR3 is 17 amino acids long. The V end lost 0 bases, the J end lost 6 bases, and 15 bases lay between the germline ends.

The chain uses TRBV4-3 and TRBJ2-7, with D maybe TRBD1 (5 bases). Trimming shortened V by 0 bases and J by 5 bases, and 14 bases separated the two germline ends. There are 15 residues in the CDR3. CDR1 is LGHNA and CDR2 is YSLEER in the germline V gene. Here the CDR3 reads CASSQDPGSDNEQYF. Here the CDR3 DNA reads TGCGCCAGCAGCCAAGACCCAGGGTCGGACAACGAGCAGTACTTC.

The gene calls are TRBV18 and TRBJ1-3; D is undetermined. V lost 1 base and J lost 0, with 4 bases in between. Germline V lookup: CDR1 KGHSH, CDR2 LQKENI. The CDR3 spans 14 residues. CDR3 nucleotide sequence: TGTGCCAGCTCACCACAGGTCTCTGGAAACACCATATATTTT. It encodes CASSPQVSGNTIYF.

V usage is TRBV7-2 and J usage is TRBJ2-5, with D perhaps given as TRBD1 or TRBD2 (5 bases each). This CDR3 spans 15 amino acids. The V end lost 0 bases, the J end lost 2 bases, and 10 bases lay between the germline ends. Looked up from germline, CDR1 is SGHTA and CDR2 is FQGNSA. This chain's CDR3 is CASSLAGTAQETQYF. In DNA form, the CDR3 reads TGTGCCAGCAGCTTAGCGGGGACGGCTCAAGAGACCCAGTACTTC.